The 2 T cell receptor beta chains below were found in one sample sequenced in a study of T-cell reconstitution after alpha-beta-depleted transplantation in children. A TCRbeta library incorporating unique molecular identifiers was prepared. MiXCR, applied by TCRdb to the PCR reads, yields one record per CDR3 protein. The sample contains 7,000 or so distinct CDR3 sequences, about 11% of which appear only once. This material consisted of PBMCs, mostly from graft donor cells, taken 180 days after TCRalphabeta/CD19-depleted stem cell transplant. All receptors come from a child younger than two who had a stem cell transplant for acute myeloid leukemia, so the T cells may come from the graft donor.

This clonotype ranks as medium-sized. CDR3 DNA sequence: TGTGCCAGCAGCTTAGTCGGTTCAGACACCTACGAGCAGTACTTC. This gives the protein CASSLVGSDTYEQYF. This chain uses TRBV11-2 with TRBJ2-7; no firm D call. V was clipped by 1 base and J by 2 bases, with 12 bases between them. This CDR3 spans 15 amino acids. Germline CDR1 is SGHAT and CDR2 is FQNNGV. The variable domain in full, with the rest retrieved from reference TRBV11-2 and TRBJ2-7, is EAGVAQSPRYKIIEKRQSVAFWCNPISGHATLYWYQQILGQGPKLLIQFQNNGVVDDSQLPKDRFSAERLKGVDSTLKIQPAKLEDSAVYLCASSLVGSDTYEQYFGPGTRLTVT.

This clonotype showed up many times. The chain couples TRBV11-3 to TRBJ2-3; 9 nucleotides align to TRBD1. CDR3 length: 14 residues. The ends lost 4 bases at V and 3 bases at J; junction bases unmatched: 2. Germline CDR1 reads SGHNT; CDR2 reads YENEEA. CDR3 nucleotide sequence: TGTGCCAGCAGCTCCGGGACAGGGACAGATACGCAGTATTTT. Translating gives CASSSGTGTDTQYF. Full variable domain (rest looked up from reference TRBV11-3 and TRBJ2-3): EAGVVQSPRYKIIEKKQPVAFWCNPISGHNTLYWYLQNLGQGPELLIRYENEEAVDDSQLPKDRFSAERLKGVDSTLKIQPAELGDSAVYLCASSSGTGTDTQYFGPGTRLTVL.